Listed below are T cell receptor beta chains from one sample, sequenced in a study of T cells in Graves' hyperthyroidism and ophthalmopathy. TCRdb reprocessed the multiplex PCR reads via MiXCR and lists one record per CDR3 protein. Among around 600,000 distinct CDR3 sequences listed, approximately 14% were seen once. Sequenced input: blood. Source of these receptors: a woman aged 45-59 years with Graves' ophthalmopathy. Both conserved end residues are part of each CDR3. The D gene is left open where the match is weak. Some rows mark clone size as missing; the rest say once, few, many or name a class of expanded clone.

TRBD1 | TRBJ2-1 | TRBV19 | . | CASRTDRREQFF | TGTGCCAGTAGGACGGACAGGAGAGAGCAGTTCTTC
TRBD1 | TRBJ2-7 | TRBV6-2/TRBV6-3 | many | CASTATGIEQYF | TGTGCCAGCACAGCGACAGGGATCGAGCAGTACTTC
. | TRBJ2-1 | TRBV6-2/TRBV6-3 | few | CASSYRASANNEQFF | TGTGCCAGCAGTTACCGGGCTAGCGCGAACAATGAGCAGTTCTTC
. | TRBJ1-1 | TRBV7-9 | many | CASREADTEAFF | TGTGCCAGCAGGGAAGCGGACACTGAAGCTTTCTTT
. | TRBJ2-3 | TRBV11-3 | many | CASSLGGPDTDTQYF | TGTGCCAGCAGCTTAGGGGGGCCAGATACAGATACGCAGTATTTT
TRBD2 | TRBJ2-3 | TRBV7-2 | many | CASSLRSNRNPRGSPTDTQYF | TGTGCCAGCAGCTTAAGGTCTAACCGAAACCCGCGGGGGAGCCCCACAGATACGCAGTATTTT
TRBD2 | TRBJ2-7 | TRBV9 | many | CASSVWDGRAEGEQYF | TGTGCCAGCAGCGTATGGGACGGGAGGGCCGAAGGTGAGCAGTACTTC
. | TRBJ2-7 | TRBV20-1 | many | CSARRTAGAYEQYF | TGCAGTGCTAGAAGGACTGCCGGGGCCTACGAGCAGTACTTC
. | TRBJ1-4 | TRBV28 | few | CASLVRDTEKLFF | TGTGCCAGCTTGGTGCGGGATACTGAAAAACTGTTTTTT
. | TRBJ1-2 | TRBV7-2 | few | CASSLPRMRYGYTF | TGTGCCAGCAGCTTACCCCGGATGCGGTATGGCTACACCTTC
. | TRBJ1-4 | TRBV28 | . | CASSLGVRAEKLFF | TGTGCCAGCAGTTTGGGTGTTAGGGCTGAAAAACTGTTTTTT
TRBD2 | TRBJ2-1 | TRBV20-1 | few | CSARAGEPYNEQFF | TGCAGTGCTAGGGCGGGAGAGCCGTACAATGAGCAGTTCTTC
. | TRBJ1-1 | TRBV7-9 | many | CASSRQKNTEAFF | TGTGCCAGCAGCCGTCAGAAGAACACTGAAGCTTTCTTT
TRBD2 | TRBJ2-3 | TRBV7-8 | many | CASSLTGLAVVDTQYF | TGTGCCAGCAGCTTGACTGGACTAGCCGTGGTAGATACGCAGTATTTT
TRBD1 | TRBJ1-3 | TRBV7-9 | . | CASSWGTGKNFPGNTIYF | TGTGCCAGCAGCTGGGGGACAGGGAAGAACTTTCCTGGAAACACCATATATTTT
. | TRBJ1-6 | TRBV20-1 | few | CSARDVEGHNSPLHF | TGCAGTGCTAGAGATGTAGAGGGGCATAATTCACCCCTCCACTTT
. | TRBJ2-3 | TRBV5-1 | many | CASIKAGEGTDTQYF | TGCGCCAGCATCAAGGCTGGGGAGGGCACAGATACGCAGTATTTT
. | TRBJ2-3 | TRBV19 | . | CASSIIPGENTQYF | TGTGCCAGTAGTATAATTCCCGGCGAAAATACGCAGTATTTT
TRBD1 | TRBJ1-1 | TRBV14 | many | CASSQEWDRGDTEAFF | TGTGCCAGCAGCCAAGAGTGGGACAGGGGGGACACTGAAGCTTTCTTT
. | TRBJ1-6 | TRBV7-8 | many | CASSSRRRGYSPLHF | TGTGCCAGCAGCTCACGCCGCAGGGGATATTCACCCCTCCACTTT
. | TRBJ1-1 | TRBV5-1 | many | CASSYLWHRDGISNTEAFF | TGCGCCAGCAGCTACCTATGGCACCGGGACGGAATTTCGAACACTGAAGCTTTCTTT
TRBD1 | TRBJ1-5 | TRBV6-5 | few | CASSYAQGGQPQHF | TGTGCCAGCAGTTACGCGCAGGGGGGTCAGCCCCAGCATTTT
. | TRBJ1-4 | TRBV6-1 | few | CASRPGPFGEKLFF | TGTGCCAGCAGGCCGGGGCCGTTCGGTGAAAAACTGTTTTTT
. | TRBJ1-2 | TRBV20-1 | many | CSARRDETGYGYTF | TGCAGTGCTAGAAGGGACGAGACAGGCTATGGCTACACCTTC
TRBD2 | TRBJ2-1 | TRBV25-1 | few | CASSEYAGAYNEQFF | TGTGCCAGCAGTGAATACGCGGGAGCCTACAATGAGCAGTTCTTC
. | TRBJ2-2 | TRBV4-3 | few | CASSQGPAGLNTGELFF | TGCGCCAGCAGCCAAGGGCCAGCGGGCCTGAACACCGGGGAGCTGTTTTTT
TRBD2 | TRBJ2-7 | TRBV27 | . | CASSSSGGGEQYF | TGTGCCAGCAGTTCCTCGGGAGGGGGCGAGCAGTACTTC
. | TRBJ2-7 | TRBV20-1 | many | CSAPLATSYEQYF | TGCAGTGCTCCCCTAGCGACCTCCTACGAGCAGTACTTC
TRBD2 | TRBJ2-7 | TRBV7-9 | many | CASSLGGMLAGTYEQYF | TGTGCCAGCAGCTTAGGAGGGATGCTAGCGGGAACCTACGAGCAGTACTTC
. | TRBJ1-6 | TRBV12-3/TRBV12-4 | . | CASKNSYNSPLHF | TGTGCCAGTAAGAACTCCTATAATTCACCCCTCCACTTT
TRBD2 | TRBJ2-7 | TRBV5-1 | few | CASSGRGEQYF | TGCGCCAGCAGCGGGAGGGGCGAGCAGTACTTC
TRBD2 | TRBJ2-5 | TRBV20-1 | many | CSAKEVAGGSGRTQYF | TGCAGTGCCAAGGAGGTGGCGGGAGGCTCGGGGAGGACCCAGTACTTC
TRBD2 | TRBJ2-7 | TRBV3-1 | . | CASTPGLAGESEQYF | TGTGCCAGCACTCCAGGACTAGCGGGAGAGTCTGAGCAGTACTTC
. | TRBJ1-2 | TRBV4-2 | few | CASSPLIAENYGYTF | TGTGCCAGCAGCCCCCTAATCGCAGAAAACTATGGCTACACCTTC
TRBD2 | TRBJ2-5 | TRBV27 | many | CASSSGTSGRPGKTQYF | TGTGCCAGCAGTTCGGGGACTAGCGGGAGACCTGGGAAGACCCAGTACTTC
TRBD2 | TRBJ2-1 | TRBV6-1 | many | CASSELAGGRALNEQFF | TGTGCCAGCAGTGAACTAGCAGGCGGGAGGGCCCTCAATGAGCAGTTCTTC
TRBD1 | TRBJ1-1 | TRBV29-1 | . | CSVDWTGNTEAFF | TGCAGCGTTGATTGGACAGGGAACACTGAAGCTTTCTTT
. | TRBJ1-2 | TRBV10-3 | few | CAISGSRVGYTF | TGTGCCATCAGTGGGAGTAGGGTCGGCTACACCTTC
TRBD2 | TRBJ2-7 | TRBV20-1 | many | CSASVWREVSLRDEQYF | TGCAGTGCTAGTGTTTGGCGGGAGGTATCACTTCGGGACGAGCAGTACTTC
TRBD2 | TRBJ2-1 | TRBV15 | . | CATSTRGGSGNEQFF | TGTGCCACCAGCACTAGGGGCGGGAGTGGGAATGAGCAGTTCTTC
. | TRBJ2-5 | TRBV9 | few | CASSVASYDSGETQYF | TGTGCCAGCAGCGTAGCTTCTTACGACAGCGGGGAGACCCAGTACTTC
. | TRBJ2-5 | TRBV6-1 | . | CASSEATRETQYF | TGTGCCAGCAGTGAAGCGACCAGAGAGACCCAGTACTTC
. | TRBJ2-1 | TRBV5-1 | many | CASSLAQGLGSYNEQFF | TGCGCCAGCAGCTTGGCCCAGGGTCTCGGCTCCTACAATGAGCAGTTCTTC
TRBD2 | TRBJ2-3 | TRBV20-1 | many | CSAYNGLAGVADTQYF | TGCAGTGCTTACAACGGACTAGCGGGAGTCGCAGATACGCAGTATTTT
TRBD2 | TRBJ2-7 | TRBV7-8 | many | CASSLGLAGGPSGFWEQYF | TGTGCCAGCAGCCTTGGACTAGCGGGAGGGCCATCTGGATTTTGGGAGCAGTACTTC
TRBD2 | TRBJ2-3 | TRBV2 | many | CASSRLAGEGSDTQYF | TGTGCCAGCAGTCGACTAGCGGGAGAGGGCTCAGATACGCAGTATTTT
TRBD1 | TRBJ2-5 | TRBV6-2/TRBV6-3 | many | CASRPHQGVDRETQYF | TGTGCCAGCAGGCCCCATCAGGGGGTAGACAGGGAGACCCAGTACTTC
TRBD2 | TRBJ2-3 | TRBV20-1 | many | CSAILAGGTDTQYF | TGCAGTGCTATACTAGCGGGAGGAACAGATACGCAGTATTTT
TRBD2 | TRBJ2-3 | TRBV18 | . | CASSPLGLAGGPTDTQYF | TGTGCCAGCTCACCACTCGGACTAGCGGGAGGGCCCACAGATACGCAGTATTTT
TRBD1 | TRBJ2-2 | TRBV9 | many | CASSALPRQGSGELFF | TGTGCCAGCAGCGCGTTACCCAGACAGGGGTCCGGGGAGCTGTTTTTT